This T cell receptor (beta chain) derives from a study of Ad26.COV2.S vaccination and SARS-CoV-2 variants. For the study at large: Donor was in the COV1001 Ad26.COV2.S trial arm. The authors gave Ad26.COV2.S intramuscularly, either once or twice 56 days apart.

V shed 3 bases and J shed 7 bases, with 22 bases lying between them. The CDR3 is 17 amino acids. Germline V gene data show CDR1 as SGHRS and CDR2 as YFSETQ. Sequencing was performed with immunoSEQ multiplex PCR; in TCRdb, only in-frame clones are kept and a portion is missing. The sample comprises around 300,000 clones, about nine tenths of which are singletons, and 5.5% rests with the top ten. Indicated treatment: some 20 received Ad26.COV2.S at low or high dose, single or two shots; a few received placebo; per-sample allocation not given. Repertoires come from day 63 after the first vaccine or placebo injection. Vaccination employed an Ad26 vector expressing the Wuhan-strain SARS-CoV-2 spike.

This clonotype was obtained from a person aged 18-65 years who received the Ad26.COV2.S COVID-19 vaccine or a placebo. The chain links TRBV5-1 to TRBJ2-2; D may match TRBD1 or TRBD2 (5 bases each). The sample in question was peripheral blood, obtained in a trial of Ad26.COV2.S vaccine versus placebo. CDR3 nucleotides: TGCGCCAGCAGCTCCCGGGGCCAGGGAAATGTTCTCGGGGAGCTGTTTTTT. Protein: CASSSRGQGNVLGELFF.